The 18 T cell receptor beta chains listed next were all sequenced from one sample in a study of OX40 agonist ivuxolimab in advanced cancers. Assay: immunoSEQ multiplex PCR; the TCRdb copy retains only in-frame clones and omits some. The repertoire holds around 43,000 clones, with less than 90% as singletons. This sample comprised CD4+ or CD8+ T cells sorted from blood, obtained in a trial of the OX40 agonist ivuxolimab. The receptors stem from an adult with an advanced solid tumor such as melanoma, head and neck, liver or kidney cancer.

The V call is TRBV9, the J call TRBJ2-1, with D uncertain. The germline V gene encodes CDR1 SGDLS and CDR2 YYNGEE. V shed 0 bases and J shed 6 bases, with 7 bases lying between them. The CDR3 is 13 amino acids. The CDR3 here is CASSVGPANEQFF. The CDR3 bases are TGTGCCAGCAGCGTAGGGCCCGCCAATGAGCAGTTCTTC.

This chain uses TRBV11-2 with TRBJ1-1; D not certain. Per germline, CDR1 SGHAT and CDR2 FQNNGV. This CDR3 comprises 16 residues. V lost 1 base and J 1 base, leaving 13 bases between the germline ends. The CDR3 nucleotides read TGTGCCAGCAGCTTAGCCAATCTGGTCAGGAACACTGAAGCTTTCTTT. Translated, it gives CASSLANLVRNTEAFF.

This chain joins TRBV4-1 and TRBJ1-1; D perhaps matches TRBD1 (5 bases). CDR3 size: 15 residues. Germline CDR1 reads MGHRA; CDR2 reads YSYEKL. Trimming removed 1 base from V and 4 bases from J, with 13 bases in between. The CDR3 nucleotides read TGCGCCAGCAGCCAAGCCGACAGTCTCAGCACTGAAGCTTTCTTT. This codes for CASSQADSLSTEAFF.

The rearrangement uses TRBV6-1 and TRBJ2-1; 13 nucleotides agree with TRBD2. The CDR3 contains 18 residues. In germline, CDR1 is MNHNS, CDR2 SASEGT. V trimming: 2 bases; J trimming: 4 bases; junction bases outside the gene matches: 8. The CDR3 sequence: CASSEPLTSGGLYNEQFF. The CDR3 DNA reads TGTGCCAGCAGTGAACCCCTGACTAGCGGGGGGCTGTACAATGAGCAGTTCTTC.

In this sample, this clone turned up once. V is TRBV7-9 and J is TRBJ2-2; 8 nucleotides agree with TRBD2. V dropped 5 bases and J dropped 6; count of bases not matched to a gene: 5. Germline V gene sequence: CDR1 SEHNR, CDR2 FQNEAQ (reference sequence). The CDR3 has 14 residues. CDR3 sequence: CASSTGLVSGELFF. CDR3 DNA: TGTGCCAGCAGCACGGGACTAGTGTCCGGGGAGCTGTTTTTT.

The rearrangement links TRBV5-4 to TRBJ1-1; D possibly corresponds to TRBD1 (5 bases). This CDR3 has 14 amino acids. V lost 4 bases, J lost 1 base, and 11 bases lay in between. Germline V gene lookup returns CDR1 SGHNT and CDR2 YYREEE (reference sequence). The CDR3 DNA follows: TGTGCCAGCAGCGACGACAGCCGGAACACTGAAGCTTTCTTT. Protein product: CASSDDSRNTEAFF.

The J gene is TRBJ1-2, the V gene TRBV2; D is undetermined. V lost 6 bases and J 6 bases, leaving 8 bases between the germline ends. Germline CDR1 and CDR2: SNHLY and FYNNEI. The CDR3 length is 11 residues. The CDR3 is CASRPGNGYTF. DNA for the CDR3: TGTGCCAGCAGGCCTGGGAATGGCTACACCTTC.

V is TRBV5-8 and J is TRBJ1-6; unclear D gene. Deletions cut 0 bases from V and 0 bases from J, with 13 bases between. The germline gives CDR1 SGHTS, CDR2 YDEGEE. This CDR3 is built from 18 residues. The CDR3 DNA follows: TGTGCCAGCAGCTTGGGTGGGAAGGGATTCTCCTATAATTCACCCCTCCACTTT. This sequence encodes CASSLGGKGFSYNSPLHF.

The chain combines TRBV13 with TRBJ2-1; D possibly corresponds to TRBD2 (6 bases). The V end lost 0 bases, the J end lost 10 bases, and 16 bases lay between the germline ends. The CDR3 totals 15 residues. Germline V CDR1 and CDR2: PRHDT, FYEKMQ (reference sequence). The CDR3 sequence: CASSLGLAILDEQFF. The CDR3 DNA sequence: TGTGCCAGCAGCTTAGGGCTAGCGATACTCGACGAGCAGTTCTTC. The full variable domain, its missing parts supplied by reference TRBV13 and TRBJ2-1, is AAGVIQSPRHLIKEKRETATLKCYPIPRHDTVYWYQQGPGQDPQFLISFYEKMQSDKGSIPDRFSAQQFSDYHSELNMSSLELGDSALYFCASSLGLAILDEQFFGPGTRLTVL.

This clone was counted between two and nine times. The chain is built from TRBV11-2 and TRBJ2-2, with a weak D call TRBD2 (5 bases). Between the trimmed V and J ends, which lost 1 base and 5 bases, there was a span of 11 bases. The CDR3 runs to 15 residues. CDR1 and CDR2 from the germline V gene are SGHAT and FQNNGV. DNA of the CDR3: TGTGCCAGCAGCTTAGTAGGGAGTAAAACCGGGGAGCTGTTTTTT. Amino acids: CASSLVGSKTGELFF.

A word on this clone: A junction end diverges from the germline sequence, so it may reflect a read error. This chain connects TRBV7-7 to TRBJ2-3; 7 positions match TRBD1. The CDR3 has 15 amino acids. Germline V gene data show CDR1 as SSHAT and CDR2 as FNYEAQ (reference sequence). The CDR3 loop reads CASSLGVRGTDTQYF. CDR3 coding DNA: TGTGCTAGCAGCTTAGGAGTCAGGGGGACAGATACGCAGTATTTT. Looking up the rest from reference TRBV7-7 and TRBJ2-3 gives the full variable domain: GAGVSQSPRYKVTKRGQDVTLRCDPISSHATLYWYQQALGQGPEFLTYFNYEAQPDKSGLPSDRFSAERPEGSISTLTIQRTEQRDSAMYRCASSLGVRGTDTQYFGPGTRLTVL.

The rearrangement uses TRBV11-2 and TRBJ2-5; 7 bases line up with TRBD1. From germline, CDR1 is SGHAT and CDR2 FQNNGV. Trimming cost V 4 bases and J 5 bases; bases outside gene matches: 10. This CDR3 has 15 amino acids. Written as DNA, the CDR3 is TGTGCCAGCAGCTCCGGGACAGTTATCATGGAGACCCAGTACTTC. The encoded protein is CASSSGTVIMETQYF.

This clone has just one count. V gene TRBV5-1 combines with J gene TRBJ2-1; D not resolved. Germline-derived CDR1 and CDR2 are SGHRS and YFSETQ. Trimming took off 6 bases at V and 3 bases at J, with 10 bases between the two ends. The CDR3 runs to 13 residues. The CDR3 bases are TGCGCCAGCACCCCCCCGGTCTACAATGAGCAGTTCTTC. Amino acids: CASTPPVYNEQFF.

The chain is built from TRBV28 and TRBJ2-7; 15 bases are shared with TRBD2. The CDR3 loop spans 16 amino acids. V shed 6 bases and J 6 bases; nucleotides not matched to a gene: 9. The germline V gene has CDR1 MDHEN and CDR2 SYDVKM. The CDR3 loop reads CASRSRTSGRAREQYF. CDR3 DNA: TGTGCCAGCAGATCCAGGACTAGCGGGAGGGCTCGCGAGCAGTACTTC.

This clone was seen a few times. J is TRBJ1-2 and V is TRBV10-3; the D is unclear. The germline V gene has CDR1 ENHRY and CDR2 SYGVKD. The V and J ends lost 4 bases and 6 bases respectively, with 6 bases between them. The CDR3 length is 11 residues. In DNA, the CDR3 is TGTGCCATCAGTGGACACGATGGCTACACCTTC. Protein product: CAISGHDGYTF.

The V call is TRBV6-6, the J call TRBJ1-6; weak D call: TRBD1 (5 bases). CDR3 length equals 14 residues. Germline CDR1 and CDR2: MNHNY and SVGAGI (reference sequence). V lost 2 bases and J 4 bases, leaving 6 bases between the germline ends. CDR3 protein: CASSYGGYNSPLHF. The CDR3 DNA reads as TGTGCCAGCAGTTACGGGGGATATAATTCACCCCTCCACTTT.

The J gene is TRBJ2-1, the V gene TRBV28; a possible D gene is TRBD2 (5 bases). V was pared by 4 bases and J by 8 bases, with 24 bases between. Looked up from germline, CDR1 is MDHEN and CDR2 is SYDVKM. There are 17 residues in the CDR3. The CDR3: CASSSPLRGGYSHEQFF. CDR3 in DNA: TGTGCCAGCAGTTCCCCACTTCGGGGTGGGTATTCGCATGAGCAGTTCTTC. The full variable domain, completed using reference TRBV28 and TRBJ2-1, is DVKVTQSSRYLVKRTGEKVFLECVQDMDHENMFWYRQDPGLGLRLIYFSYDVKMKEKGDIPEGYSVSREKKERFSLILESASTNQTSMYLCASSSPLRGGYSHEQFFGPGTRLTVL.

The chain uses TRBV27 and TRBJ2-2; no definite D call. This CDR3 is 16 amino acids long. Germline values: CDR1 MNHEY, CDR2 SMNVEV (reference sequence). V lost 3 bases to trimming and J lost 0 bases, with 11 bases between them. The CDR3 region has the DNA TGTGCCAGCAGTTTGTTTGCAGGTTCGAACACCGGGGAGCTGTTTTTT. Amino acids: CASSLFAGSNTGELFF.